The present TCR beta chain was sequenced within a study of T cell responses to AZD1222 COVID-19 vaccine. This clone is a singleton in its sample. Antigen: not known. The assay was immunoSEQ multiplex PCR, and TCRdb's table has in-frame clones only and misses some. The sample contains around 150,000 clones, 75% to 95% of which appear only once. Germline V CDR1 and CDR2: SGHTA, FQGNSA. V lost 3 bases, J lost 4 bases, and 7 bases lay in between. The CDR3 has 14 residues. Findings and limits, study-wide: The repertoires were collected only after the peak T cell response.

The sample in question was peripheral blood, obtained 28 days after the second AZD1222 dose. The sequence derives from an adult who received the AZD1222 COVID-19 vaccine. This chain links TRBV7-2 with TRBJ2-6; D remains ambiguous. The CDR3 sequence: CASSFSMGANVLTF. The CDR3 coding sequence is TGTGCCAGCAGCTTCAGTATGGGGGCCAACGTCCTGACTTTC. The complete variable domain, with remaining parts taken from reference TRBV7-2 and TRBJ2-6, reads GAGVSQSPSNKVTEKGKDVELRCDPISGHTALYWYRQSLGQGLEFLIYFQGNSAPDKSGLPSDRFSAERTGGSVSTLTIQRTQQEDSAVYLCASSFSMGANVLTFGAGSRLTVL.